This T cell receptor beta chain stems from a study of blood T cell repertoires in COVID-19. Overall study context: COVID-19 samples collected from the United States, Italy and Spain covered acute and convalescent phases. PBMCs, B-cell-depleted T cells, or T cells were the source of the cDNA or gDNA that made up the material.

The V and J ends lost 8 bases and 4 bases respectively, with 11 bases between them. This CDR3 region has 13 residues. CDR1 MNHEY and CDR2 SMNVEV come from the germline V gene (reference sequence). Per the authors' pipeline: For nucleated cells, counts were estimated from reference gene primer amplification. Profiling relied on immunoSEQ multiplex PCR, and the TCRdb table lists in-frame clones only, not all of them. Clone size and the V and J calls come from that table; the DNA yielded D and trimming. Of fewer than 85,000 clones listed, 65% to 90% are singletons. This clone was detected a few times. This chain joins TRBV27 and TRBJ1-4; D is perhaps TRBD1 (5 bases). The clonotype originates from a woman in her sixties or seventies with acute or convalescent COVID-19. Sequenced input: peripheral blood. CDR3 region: CASSGFLNEKLFF. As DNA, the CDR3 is TGTGCCAGCTCAGGGTTCCTTAATGAAAAACTGTTTTTT.